Below, 25 T cell receptor beta chains from the same sample are listed, as sequenced in a study of blood T cell repertoires in COVID-19. Assay used: immunoSEQ multiplex PCR; TCRdb lists only in-frame clones, some missing. The sample contains around 270,000 clones, 88% of which appear only once. The specimen was peripheral blood. All receptors derive from a man in his 60s who had recovered from COVID-19.

J is TRBJ1-1 and V is TRBV2; D gene uncertain. The CDR3 totals 13 residues. Between the trimmed V and J ends, which lost 8 bases and 2 bases, there was a span of 12 bases. CDR1 and CDR2 (germline): SNHLY, FYNNEI. For the CDR3, the DNA is TGTGCCAGCCGTTCGGCGGCTAACACTGAAGCTTTCTTT. Its translation is CASRSAANTEAFF.

This rearrangement joins TRBV7-8 to TRBJ2-5; perhaps TRBD2 as D (7 bases). V was pared by 1 base and J by 6 bases, with 12 bases between. CDR1 is SGHVS, CDR2 FQNEAQ, per germline. The CDR3 loop spans 14 amino acids. CDR3 loop: CASSLDGGRKTQYF. The CDR3 region has the DNA TGTGCCAGCAGCTTAGACGGGGGGCGAAAGACCCAGTACTTC.

The chain couples TRBV11-3 to TRBJ2-7; 10 nucleotides align to TRBD1. Germline V gene sequence: CDR1 SGHNT, CDR2 YENEEA. V shed 2 bases and J 2 bases; nucleotides not matched to a gene: 3. The CDR3 spans 15 residues. CDR3 protein: CASSLSGTGAYEQYF. In DNA form, the CDR3 reads TGTGCCAGCAGCTTATCCGGGACAGGGGCCTACGAGCAGTACTTC. Supplemented by reference TRBV11-3 and TRBJ2-7, the full variable domain reads EAGVVQSPRYKIIEKKQPVAFWCNPISGHNTLYWYLQNLGQGPELLIRYENEEAVDDSQLPKDRFSAERLKGVDSTLKIQPAELGDSAVYLCASSLSGTGAYEQYFGPGTRLTVT.

The sample holds one count of this clone. This rearrangement joins TRBV6-6 to TRBJ2-3; TRBD2 agrees at 11 bases. The CDR3 covers 17 residues. Unmatched junction bases numbered 11, after V lost 5 bases and J lost 4 bases. Germline V CDR1 and CDR2: MNHNY, SVGAGI (reference sequence). The DNA of the CDR3 is TGTGCCAGCAGTCCCCTTGGACTAGCGGGCTGGCCAGATACGCAGTATTTT. Protein product: CASSPLGLAGWPDTQYF.

V and J are TRBV29-1 and TRBJ1-3; TRBD1 matches 8 bases. Germline CDR1 SQVTM, CDR2 ANQGSEA. The V and J ends lost 6 bases and 4 bases, in that order; junction bases with no gene match: 8. The CDR3 contains 14 residues. In DNA form, the CDR3 reads TGCAGCGTCGATACACAGGGGGTGGGAAACACCATATATTTT. Amino acid sequence: CSVDTQGVGNTIYF.

This sequence joins TRBV15 and TRBJ1-2; D is undetermined. CDR3 size: 15 residues. Trimming stripped 0 bases from V and 6 bases from J, with 14 bases between. CDR1 and CDR2 (germline): LNHNV, YYDKDF (reference sequence). This CDR3 reads CATSRDGQPFDGYTF. The CDR3 DNA reads as TGTGCCACCAGCAGAGATGGGCAGCCCTTTGATGGCTACACCTTC.

J is TRBJ2-7 and V is TRBV5-1, with D maybe TRBD2 (5 bases). The CDR3 spans 16 residues. V dropped 0 bases and J dropped 5 bases, with 18 bases sitting between them. Germline values: CDR1 SGHRS, CDR2 YFSETQ. The CDR3 DNA reads as TGCGCCAGCAGCTTGGTGTCGGGGAGCACTGGAGACGAGCAGTACTTC. Translation gives CASSLVSGSTGDEQYF. The complete variable domain, with remaining parts taken from reference TRBV5-1 and TRBJ2-7, reads KAGVTQTPRYLIKTRGQQVTLSCSPISGHRSVSWYQQTPGQGLQFLFEYFSETQRNKGNFPGRFSGRQFSNSRSEMNVSTLELGDSALYLCASSLVSGSTGDEQYFGPGTRLTVT.

The J gene is TRBJ1-4, the V gene TRBV5-1; no clear D gene. Per germline, CDR1 SGHRS and CDR2 YFSETQ. V lost 0 bases and J 1 base, leaving 7 bases between the germline ends. The CDR3 sequence is 15 residues long. CDR3 in DNA: TGCGCCAGCAGCTTGGGCGGGGTAACTAATGAAAAACTGTTTTTT. This sequence encodes CASSLGGVTNEKLFF.

This clone was counted only a few times. The chain couples TRBV5-1 to TRBJ1-1; 10 positions match TRBD1. J was trimmed by 2 bases and V by 3 bases; bases with no gene match: 7. The germline gives CDR1 SGHRS, CDR2 YFSETQ. The CDR3 contains 16 residues. Here the CDR3 reads CASSWPGQGRNTEAFF. The CDR3 DNA is TGCGCCAGCAGCTGGCCGGGACAGGGGCGAAACACTGAAGCTTTCTTT.

This chain connects TRBV20-1 to TRBJ1-2; TRBD1 is a possible D gene (5 bases). V dropped 3 bases and J dropped 6 bases, with 17 bases sitting between them. The CDR3 spans 14 residues. The germline gives CDR1 DFQATT, CDR2 SNEGSKA (reference sequence). DNA for the CDR3: TGCAGTGCTAGTAGAGGTGACAGTCGGGATGGCTACACCTTC. Translated: CSASRGDSRDGYTF.

This chain uses TRBV5-1 with TRBJ1-1; D ambiguous. CDR3 length: 13 residues. Germline V gene lookup returns CDR1 SGHRS and CDR2 YFSETQ. The V end was cut by 0 bases, the J end by 4 bases, with 7 bases between. The CDR3 nucleotides are TGCGCCAGCAGCTTGGAACAGCTCACTGAAGCTTTCTTT. Amino acids: CASSLEQLTEAFF.

This sequence joins TRBV18 and TRBJ2-7; 7 bases match TRBD1. Germline V gene data show CDR1 as KGHSH and CDR2 as LQKENI. The CDR3 has 15 amino acids. The V gene end was trimmed by 1 base and the J gene end by 5 bases; junction bases not matched to a gene: 8. CDR3 loop: CASSPRETGNDEQYF. DNA for the CDR3: TGTGCCAGCTCACCACGGGAGACAGGGAACGACGAGCAGTACTTC.

This clone is categorized as medium-sized. CDR3 protein: CSASGGEFSQPQHF. The CDR3 DNA reads TGCAGTGCTAGTGGGGGAGAGTTTAGTCAGCCCCAGCATTTT. This chain links TRBV20-1 with TRBJ1-5; D may be TRBD1 (5 bases). Trimming pared 3 bases from V and 6 bases from J, leaving 15 bases between. This CDR3 contains 14 residues. Germline V lookup: CDR1 DFQATT, CDR2 SNEGSKA (reference sequence).

The chain is built from TRBV14 and TRBJ2-5, with TRBD2 matching over 10 bases. CDR3 length equals 17 residues. Germline V gene sequence: CDR1 SGHDN, CDR2 FVKESK. Trimming at V came to 0 bases and at J to 2 bases, leaving 6 bases not matched to a gene. In DNA form, the CDR3 reads TGTGCCAGCAGCCAAGATCTTCTAGCGGGGGCTCAAGAGACCCAGTACTTC. Protein product: CASSQDLLAGAQETQYF. Using reference TRBV14 and TRBJ2-5 for the parts outside the CDR3, the full variable domain is EAGVTQFPSHSVIEKGQTVTLRCDPISGHDNLYWYRRVMGKEIKFLLHFVKESKQDESGMPNNRFLAERTGGTYSTLKVQPAELEDSGVYFCASSQDLLAGAQETQYFGPGTRLLVL.

This chain links TRBV11-3 with TRBJ2-3, with a weak D call TRBD2 (7 bases). Per the germline V gene, CDR1 is SGHNT and CDR2 is YENEEA. CDR3 length equals 14 residues. Deletions cut 5 bases from V and 6 bases from J, with 15 bases between. This CDR3 reads CASSGRGGEDTQYF. In nucleotides, the CDR3 is TGTGCCAGCAGCGGCCGCGGGGGCGAGGATACGCAGTATTTT.

The chain uses TRBV7-9 and TRBJ2-3; D call uncertain. Germline assignment: CDR1 SEHNR and CDR2 FQNEAQ (reference sequence). The CDR3 is 16 amino acids. Trimming removed 6 bases from V and 0 bases from J, with 16 bases in between. In nucleotides, the CDR3 is TGTGCCAGCAGGCCAAACAGTATCACTAGCACAGATACGCAGTATTTT. Protein sequence: CASRPNSITSTDTQYF. The variable domain in full, completed from reference TRBV7-9 and TRBJ2-3, reads DTGVSQNPRHKITKRGQNVTFRCDPISEHNRLYWYRQTLGQGPEFLTYFQNEAQLEKSRLLSDRFSAERPKGSFSTLEIQRTEQGDSAMYLCASRPNSITSTDTQYFGPGTRLTVL.

This clone was found a few times. The chain links TRBV3-1 (or the pseudogene TRBV3-2) to TRBJ2-1, with TRBD2 matching over 10 bases. The V segment lost 0 bases and the J segment 8 bases; nucleotides outside the gene matches: 16. Looked up from germline, CDR1 is LGHDT and CDR2 is YNNKEL (reference sequence). This CDR3 region has 19 residues. The CDR3 coding sequence is TGTGCCAGCAGCCAAGAAGCGGGGGGGCTGGCGGGGGGCCCCCATGAGCAGTTCTTC. This encodes CASSQEAGGLAGGPHEQFF.

The chain uses TRBV19 and TRBJ2-3, with TRBD2 matching over 14 bases. V lost 5 bases to trimming and J lost 5 bases; unmatched junction nucleotides: 9. The CDR3 sequence is 17 residues long. Germline lookup yields CDR1 LNHDA and CDR2 SQIVND (reference sequence). Here the CDR3 reads CASSPRTSGGTRDTQYF. The CDR3 nucleotides read TGTGCCAGTAGTCCCCGGACTAGCGGGGGGACGAGAGATACGCAGTATTTT.

The genes are TRBV4-1 and TRBJ2-5; the match to TRBD1 covers 9 bases. The CDR3 contains 14 residues. From germline, CDR1 is MGHRA and CDR2 YSYEKL. With 4 bases clipped from V and 4 bases from J, the junction kept 4 bases outside the gene matches. The CDR3 coding sequence is TGCGCCAGCAGCCCCGGACAGGGGCCAGAGACCCAGTACTTC. Translation gives CASSPGQGPETQYF.

The rearrangement links TRBV7-8 to TRBJ2-5; possibly TRBD2 for D (7 bases). Germline CDR1 reads SGHVS; CDR2 reads FQNEAQ. CDR3 length: 12 residues. V lost 10 bases, J lost 5 bases, and 14 bases lay in between. CDR3 region: CATGGLLETQYF. The DNA of the CDR3 is TGTGCCACGGGGGGCCTGTTGGAGACCCAGTACTTC.

The chain has TRBV5-1 and TRBJ2-7; 8 nucleotides line up with TRBD1. The CDR3 contains 16 residues. Trimming removed 3 bases from V and 5 bases from J; junction bases left unmatched: 13. Per the germline V gene, CDR1 is SGHRS and CDR2 is YFSETQ. As DNA, the CDR3 is TGCGCCAGCAGCTCGGGGAGGCAGGGGGCCCTAGACGAGCAGTACTTC. It is translated as CASSSGRQGALDEQYF.

This clone was counted a single time. The chain carries TRBV5-8 and TRBJ2-1; TRBD2 agrees at 9 bases. CDR1 SGHTS and CDR2 YDEGEE come from the germline V gene. This CDR3 region has 14 residues. V shed 4 bases, J shed 10 bases, and the junction held 9 bases outside the gene matches. CDR3 sequence (DNA): TGTGCCAGCAGCCTGGGACTAGCTGCCGGGGAGCAGTTCTTC. Translated, it gives CASSLGLAAGEQFF.

This clone showed up just a few times. This sequence joins TRBV7-3 and TRBJ2-2, with D possibly TRBD2 on 5 matching bases. V lost 2 bases and J 9 bases, leaving 16 bases between the germline ends. Germline CDR1 SGHTA, CDR2 FQGTGA. The CDR3 covers 15 residues. This CDR3 is CASSLGSAGLRELFF. The CDR3 nucleotides are TGTGCCAGCAGCTTAGGGAGCGCTGGGTTAAGGGAGCTGTTTTTT.

The V gene is TRBV7-9, the J gene TRBJ1-2; 7 bases fit TRBD1. CDR3 size: 14 residues. Trimming cost V 1 base and J 7 bases; bases outside gene matches: 6. The V gene's germline CDR1 is SEHNR and CDR2 FQNEAQ (reference sequence). CDR3 residues: CASSLGAGGVGYTF. The CDR3 DNA follows: TGTGCCAGCAGCTTAGGGGCAGGGGGAGTTGGCTACACCTTC.

The count of this clone is one. J is TRBJ1-1 and V is TRBV18, with TRBD1 matching 7 bases. This CDR3 has 15 amino acids. The ends lost 3 bases at V and 0 bases at J; junction bases unmatched: 4. CDR1 is KGHSH, CDR2 LQKENI, per germline. CDR3 loop: CASSPTGTVNTEAFF. The DNA for the CDR3 is TGTGCCAGCTCACCTACCGGGACAGTGAACACTGAAGCTTTCTTT.